This entry concerns a single T cell receptor beta chain. V was cut by 1 base and J by 3 bases, with 13 bases left in between. This CDR3 has 15 amino acids. The germline gives CDR1 MGHRA, CDR2 YSYEKL. This sample stems from a study of blood T cell repertoires in COVID-19. As for the study in general: Samples representing acute and convalescent COVID-19 were sourced from the United States, Italy and Spain. T cells, B-cell-depleted T cells, or PBMCs supplied cDNA or gDNA.

Authors' processing steps: Scientists estimated how many nucleated cells there were by amplifying reference gene primers. The method was immunoSEQ multiplex PCR; TCRdb's version includes in-frame clones alone and lacks a portion of them. Clone size and the V and J calls come from that table; the DNA yielded D and trimming. This repertoire shows about 240,000 clones, roughly 86% found once; its top ten account for more than 6.5%. This TCR was recovered from a woman in her 70s with active or convalescent COVID-19. The sequenced sample consisted of peripheral blood. The rearrangement uses TRBV4-1 and TRBJ2-7; TRBD1 might be the D (6 bases). This CDR3 is CASSQAGTNHYEQYF. The CDR3 nucleotides read TGCGCCAGCAGCCAAGCCGGGACAAATCACTACGAGCAGTACTTC.